This is a list of T cell receptor beta chains from one sample in a study of post-analysis software for immune sequencing data. Via MiXCR, TCRdb re-called the PCR reads, giving one row per CDR3 protein. The data contain almost 700,000 distinct CDR3 sequences, around 60% of them singletons. Sequencing input: blood. These receptors all stem from a girl aged 2 to 9 with multiple sclerosis. The CDR3 runs from the conserved cysteine through the conserved F or W. D genes are given only for firm matches. Not every row has a clone size; where given, it reads once, few, many or a size class.

j_gene,v_gene,abundance,d_gene,CDR3nt,CDR3aa
TRBJ2-7,TRBV6-5,NA,NA,TGTGCCAGCAGTTACGGGGAAAGGACCTACGAGCAGTACTTC,CASSYGERTYEQYF
TRBJ1-4,TRBV7-9,once,NA,TGTGCCAGCAGCTTACCTACAAGAGGGAAACTGTTTTTT,CASSLPTRGKLFF
TRBJ2-7,TRBV29-1,NA,TRBD1,TGCAGCGCCGAACAGGGGGCCCCCTACAATGAGCAGTACTTC,CSAEQGAPYNEQYF
TRBJ2-2,TRBV11-1,once,TRBD2,TGTGCCGGCAGCTTACCGACTAGCGGGGGGGCACTCACCGGGGAGCTGTTTTTT,CAGSLPTSGGALTGELFF
TRBJ1-2,TRBV12-3/TRBV12-4,NA,NA,TGTGCCAGCAGTTCAAGGACGGCCTATGGCTACACCTTC,CASSSRTAYGYTF
TRBJ2-3,TRBV20-1,NA,NA,TGCAGTGCTAGAGCCTTTGGCCCAATCTCCGCCACAGATACGCAGTATTTT,CSARAFGPISATDTQYF
TRBJ1-2,TRBV12-3/TRBV12-4,NA,NA,TGTGCCAGCAGTTTAAGGCAGGGAGGTAACTATGGCTACACCTTC,CASSLRQGGNYGYTF
TRBJ2-1,TRBV9,few,NA,TGTGCCAGCAGCGTAGATAGCCCGCCCTACAATGAGCAGTTCTTC,CASSVDSPPYNEQFF
TRBJ2-1,TRBV5-1,NA,NA,TGCGCCAGCAGCTTGGCCCATGAAGGCAATGAGCAGTTCTTC,CASSLAHEGNEQFF
TRBJ2-1,TRBV5-5,NA,NA,TGTGCCAGCAGCCGGGAATGGACACTCTCCTCCTACAATGAGCAGTTCTTC,CASSREWTLSSYNEQFF
TRBJ2-1,TRBV10-3,NA,TRBD1,TGTGCCGACGCCGACAGGGGTACAACCTACGAGCAGTTCTTC,CADADRGTTYEQFF
TRBJ2-5,TRBV20-1,NA,NA,TGCAGTTCTAGGTCGGGGCAAGAGACCCAGTACTTC,CSSRSGQETQYF
TRBJ1-1,TRBV5-1,NA,NA,TGCGCCAGCAGCTTGGCCGGCAGGGAGCTTGACACTGAAGCTTTCTTT,CASSLAGRELDTEAFF
TRBJ2-1,TRBV5-1,few,TRBD2,TGCGCCAGCAGCTTGGGTGGGACTAGCGGAGTCAATGAGCAGTTCTTC,CASSLGGTSGVNEQFF
TRBJ1-2,TRBV29-1,few,NA,TGCAGCGTGCAGGGTAACGATGGCTACACCTTC,CSVQGNDGYTF
TRBJ2-7,TRBV20-1,NA,TRBD2,TGCAGTGCTAGTCGTCGCGGGAGGTTGGGAGAGCAGTACTTC,CSASRRGRLGEQYF
TRBJ2-3,TRBV7-8,NA,NA,TGTGCCAGCAGCTTAGCCGGGAGTGGGCTTAGCACAGATACGCAGTATTTT,CASSLAGSGLSTDTQYF
TRBJ1-1,TRBV6-4,NA,NA,TGTGCCAGCAGTAATAGGGGATCGAACACTGAAGCTTTCTTT,CASSNRGSNTEAFF